What follows are 22 T cell receptor beta chains derived from one specimen sequenced in a study of cytomegalovirus exposure and HLA in healthy donors. Researchers ran the PCR with 60 Vbeta and 13 Jbeta primers. Produced via immunoSEQ multiplex PCR; TCRdb's table is partial and in-frame only. This table has around 99,000 clones, roughly 70% appearing once. The sequencing sample was made of PBMCs. These receptors all stem from a man aged 40-49 years in good health and CMV-seronegative.

The gene calls are TRBV7-2 and TRBJ2-7; possible D gene TRBD1, 6 bases. CDR3 length: 14 residues. The V and J ends lost 5 bases and 3 bases respectively, with 14 bases between them. Germline-derived CDR1 and CDR2 are SGHTA and FQGNSA. The CDR3 loop is CASSPYRVVYEQYF. CDR3 bases: TGTGCCAGCAGCCCCTACAGGGTTGTCTACGAGCAGTACTTC.

The rearrangement uses TRBV27 and TRBJ1-6; the D is unclear. V was trimmed by 6 bases and J by 9 bases, leaving 18 bases between them. The CDR3 covers 15 residues. The germline V gene encodes CDR1 MNHEY and CDR2 SMNVEV (reference sequence). Here the CDR3 DNA reads TGTGCCAGCAGCTCTTGGGCGGGGTTGGGTTCACCCCTCCACTTT. This encodes CASSSWAGLGSPLHF.

This chain joins TRBV6-1 and TRBJ2-7; 8 bases line up with TRBD2. Losses at the gene ends were 7 bases for V and 0 bases for J; bases not matched to a gene: 5. This CDR3 has 14 residues. The germline CDR1 and CDR2 sequences are MNHNS and SASEGT. The CDR3 DNA reads TGTGCCAGCACCGCGAGCGGGGGCTCCTACGAGCAGTACTTC. It yields the protein CASTASGGSYEQYF.

V is TRBV11-3 and J is TRBJ2-5; a weak D match, TRBD1 (5 bases). The J call could be wrong; TRBJ2-7 is a better fit for the DNA end. CDR1 is SGHNT, CDR2 YENEEA, per germline. The length of the CDR3 is 14 residues. The CDR3 loop is CASSKGVWGAEQYF. CDR3 DNA sequence: TGTGCCAGCAGCAAAGGGGTTTGGGGTGCCGAGCAGTACTTC.

The chain uses TRBV30 and TRBJ2-7, with 12 bases aligning to TRBD1. CDR1 and CDR2 from the germline V gene are GTSNPN and SVGIG (reference sequence). The length of the CDR3 is 14 residues. V gave up 1 base and J gave up 4 bases; unmatched junction bases: 2. CDR3 in amino acids: CAWSGDRGLYEQYF. The CDR3 coding sequence is TGTGCCTGGAGTGGGGACAGGGGGCTTTACGAGCAGTACTTC.

This clone was counted once. J is TRBJ2-5 and V is TRBV21-1; whether TRBD2, the table's D call, matches the DNA was not checked. TRBV21-1 is a pseudogene locus. This CDR3 spans 15 amino acids. The CDR3 sequence: CASSKISGDSGTQYF. Written as DNA, the CDR3 is TGTGCCAGCAGCAAGATCTCGGGGGATAGCGGGACCCAGTACTTC.

At least ten counts were recorded for this clone. J is TRBJ2-1 and V is TRBV6-5; weak D call: TRBD2 (5 bases). Germline V CDR1 and CDR2: MNHEY, SVGAGI. The CDR3 has 14 amino acids. V lost 5 bases and J 3 bases, leaving 11 bases between the germline ends. CDR3 nucleotides: TGTGCCAGCAGTACGAATAGCGTCTACAATGAGCAGTTCTTC. Protein sequence: CASSTNSVYNEQFF.

The CDR3 protein is CASSQGLGQTYEQYF. CDR3 in DNA: TGCGCCAGCAGCCAAGGGTTGGGACAGACCTACGAGCAGTACTTC. The J gene is TRBJ2-7, the V gene TRBV4-3; TRBD1 matches at 7 bases. Trimming took 1 base from V and 2 from J; bases not matched to a gene: 5. The CDR3 sequence is 15 residues long. Germline loops: CDR1 LGHNA, CDR2 YSLEER.

The chain combines TRBV7-9 with TRBJ2-7; D is perhaps TRBD1 (6 bases). V shed 5 bases and J shed 4 bases, with 18 bases lying between them. This CDR3 spans 15 amino acids. Germline V gene sequence: CDR1 SEHNR, CDR2 FQNEAQ (reference sequence). The CDR3 DNA reads as TGTGCCAGCAGCCCCGGGTCAGGGGCTACTTACGAGCAGTACTTC. Amino acids: CASSPGSGATYEQYF.

The V and J genes are TRBV29-1 and TRBJ2-1; 11 nucleotides line up with TRBD2. From germline, CDR1 is SQVTM and CDR2 ANQGSEA. The CDR3 sequence is 14 residues long. The V and J ends lost 4 bases and 9 bases, in that order; junction bases with no gene match: 8. CDR3 nucleotide sequence: TGCAGCGTTGGTATAGCGGGGGGGCCCGGTGAGCAGTTCTTC. Translation gives CSVGIAGGPGEQFF.

This chain connects TRBV5-5 to TRBJ2-4; weak D call: TRBD2 (5 bases). This CDR3 is built from 14 residues. Deletions cut 7 bases from V and 7 bases from J, with 18 bases between. Looked up from germline, CDR1 is SGHKS and CDR2 is YYEKEE (reference sequence). The CDR3 DNA is TGTGCCAGCGGGGATACGGGGAAGGAGAACATTCAGTACTTC. It specifies CASGDTGKENIQYF.

This clone has a single count. This chain links TRBV4-1 with TRBJ1-4; the match to TRBD1 covers 7 bases. Germline V lookup: CDR1 MGHRA, CDR2 YSYEKL. CDR3 size: 15 residues. Unmatched junction bases numbered 10, after V lost 1 base and J lost 11 bases. The CDR3 sequence is CASSQVLTGTRKLFF. In DNA form, the CDR3 reads TGCGCCAGCAGCCAAGTTCTGACAGGGACGAGGAAACTGTTTTTT.

With regard to this clone: A junction end diverges from the germline sequence, so it may reflect a read error. J is TRBJ1-2 and V is TRBV4-2, with D possibly matching TRBD1 (6 bases). The CDR3 loop spans 14 amino acids. CDR1 is LGHNA and CDR2 is YNFKEQ in the germline V gene. The CDR3 DNA reads TGTGTCAGCAGCCAAGACCCAGGGGACTATGGCTACACCTTC. Translated, it gives CVSSQDPGDYGYTF.

This clone has just a few counts. The chain couples TRBV7-8 to TRBJ1-2; 7 bases fit TRBD1. CDR1 and CDR2 from the germline V gene are SGHVS and FQNEAQ. The CDR3 length is 13 residues. The V segment lost 1 base and the J segment 8 bases; nucleotides outside the gene matches: 4. The CDR3 region has the DNA TGTGCCAGCAGCTTAGGAGGGGGCAACGGCTACACCTTC. Its protein product is CASSLGGGNGYTF.

The V and J genes are TRBV28 and TRBJ2-3; 15 bases align to TRBD2. Trimming at V came to 7 bases and at J to 2 bases, leaving 10 bases not matched to a gene. Germline CDR1 reads MDHEN; CDR2 reads SYDVKM. CDR3 size: 18 residues. CDR3 coding DNA: TGTGCCAGCACCTACCCCGGACTAGCGGGGGGGGACACAGATACGCAGTATTTT. Protein product: CASTYPGLAGGDTDTQYF. The complete variable domain, with remaining parts taken from reference TRBV28 and TRBJ2-3, reads DVKVTQSSRYLVKRTGEKVFLECVQDMDHENMFWYRQDPGLGLRLIYFSYDVKMKEKGDIPEGYSVSREKKERFSLILESASTNQTSMYLCASTYPGLAGGDTDTQYFGPGTRLTVL.

The chain is built from TRBV6-1 and TRBJ2-3, with no clear D. Per the germline V gene, CDR1 is MNHNS and CDR2 is SASEGT. This CDR3 is 15 amino acids long. V shed 1 base and J shed 5 bases, with 13 bases lying between them. This chain's CDR3 is CASSEGPTLQDTQYF. In DNA, the CDR3 is TGTGCCAGCAGTGAAGGCCCAACTCTGCAAGATACGCAGTATTTT.

Concerning this clone: Other nucleotide sequences in the sample specify the same CDR3. The rearrangement uses TRBV7-9 and TRBJ1-2; D is undetermined. The CDR3 spans 14 residues. With 1 base removed from V and 1 base from J, the gap between germline ends came to 7 bases. Looked up from germline, CDR1 is SEHNR and CDR2 is FQNEAQ (reference sequence). The CDR3 sequence: CASSLVHNNYGYTF. Here the CDR3 DNA reads TGTGCCAGCAGCTTAGTCCACAATAACTATGGCTACACCTTC. The variable domain in full, with the rest retrieved from reference TRBV7-9 and TRBJ1-2, is DTGVSQNPRHKITKRGQNVTFRCDPISEHNRLYWYRQTLGQGPEFLTYFQNEAQLEKSRLLSDRFSAERPKGSFSTLEIQRTEQGDSAMYLCASSLVHNNYGYTFGSGTRLTVV.

Only a few counts were recorded for this clone. The gene calls are TRBV4-1 and TRBJ1-5; 8 bases match TRBD1. The trim removed 1 base at V and 9 bases at J, leaving 17 bases unmatched. Per germline, CDR1 MGHRA and CDR2 YSYEKL. This CDR3 contains 18 residues. The CDR3 DNA reads as TGCGCCAGCAGCCAAGCCCTATCGGACAGGGCCGACTTATGGCCCCAGCATTTT. Translated, it gives CASSQALSDRADLWPQHF.

This clone showed up just a few times. An end of the junction does not agree with germline; a read error may underlie this. V is TRBV7-9 and J is TRBJ2-7; unclear D gene. The CDR3 loop spans 12 amino acids. Germline V gene data show CDR1 as SEHNR and CDR2 as FQNEAQ (reference sequence). The CDR3 DNA follows: TGTTCCAGCAGCTCTCTTTCCTACGAGCAGTACTTC. Amino acid sequence: CSSSSLSYEQYF.

CDR3 nucleotides: TGTGCTAGTGGTTTGCTACAGGGACCTGGCTACACCTTC. This gives the protein CASGLLQGPGYTF. V is TRBV12-5 and J is TRBJ1-2, with D possibly TRBD1 on 6 matching bases. The V end was cut by 2 bases, the J end by 7 bases, with 11 bases between. The CDR3 contains 13 residues. Germline CDR1 LGHNT, CDR2 FRNRAP.

This chain links TRBV4-2 with TRBJ1-4, with D unclear. Germline CDR1 LGHNA, CDR2 YNFKEQ. V gave up 1 base and J gave up 8 bases, with 11 bases separating them. This CDR3 comprises 14 residues. As DNA, the CDR3 is TGTGCCAGCAGCCAAGGGACTACGGTCGAAAAACTGTTTTTT. This translates into CASSQGTTVEKLFF.

The genes are TRBV7-9 and TRBJ1-2, with 8 positions matching TRBD1. The CDR3 totals 17 residues. Germline-derived CDR1 and CDR2 are SEHNR and FQNEAQ (reference sequence). V gave up 7 bases and J gave up 2 bases; unmatched junction bases: 15. Written as DNA, the CDR3 is TGTGCCAGCAACCTTAAAGGCAGGACAGGGCCAAACTATGGCTACACCTTC. It specifies CASNLKGRTGPNYGYTF.